The table lists the clone carrying this T cell receptor beta chain with a count of one. In the original workflow: Amplification with reference gene primers provided the estimates of nucleated cell counts. Measured with immunoSEQ multiplex PCR; TCRdb has only the in-frame clones, and not every one. V, J and clone size are those of that table, while D and trimming were read from the DNA. The repertoire holds 150,000 to 200,000 clones, with around 82% as singletons. Germline CDR1 reads SGHRS; CDR2 reads YFSETQ. CDR3 size: 16 residues. The ends lost 2 bases at V and 0 bases at J; junction bases unmatched: 5. This record comes from a study of blood T cell repertoires in COVID-19. In the study overall: Some COVID-19 samples were acute and others convalescent; all came from the United States, Italy and Spain. Sources were T cells, B-cell-depleted T cells, or PBMCs; the material itself was cDNA or gDNA.

Sequences were obtained from peripheral blood. This rearrangement joins TRBV5-1 to TRBJ1-1, with TRBD1 matching over 9 bases. This clonotype originated in a man between 60 and 70 years old with active or convalescent COVID-19. The CDR3 here is CASSFSGTGLNTEAFF. DNA for the CDR3: TGCGCCAGCAGCTTTAGCGGGACAGGGTTGAACACTGAAGCTTTCTTT.